The next 19 T cell receptor beta chains were all read from a single sample in a study of blood T cells in healthy people across ages. Primed by a sample-barcoded 5' primer and a J-beta primer mix, a second PCR proceeded for 7 to 11 cycles. TCRdb itself ran the 5' RACE reads through MiXCR, one entry per CDR3 protein. The sample carries 800,000 or so distinct CDR3 sequences, roughly 25% recorded once. The same specimen was also included in a second study, on T cells of mothers and their children.

Sequenced sample: blood. These receptors all stem from a boy under 18 in good health.

This clonotype has just a few counts. This chain links TRBV28 with TRBJ2-5; unclear D gene. The J call is in doubt because the DNA end fits TRBJ2-7 better. This CDR3 region has 16 residues. CDR1 MDHEN and CDR2 SYDVKM come from the germline V gene. CDR3 sequence (DNA): TGTGCCAGCAGTTTATATCCGGCTTATGGCTCCTACGAGCAGTACTTC. Its protein product is CASSLYPAYGSYEQYF.

The chain has TRBV4-2 and TRBJ2-2; the match to TRBD2 covers 8 bases. The CDR3 spans 18 residues. The V gene's germline CDR1 is LGHNA and CDR2 YNFKEQ. Germline trimming cut 2 bases from V and 3 bases from J; bases unmatched to any gene: 11. This chain's CDR3 is CASSQKTSGEGDTGELFF. Written as DNA, the CDR3 is TGTGCCAGCAGCCAAAAAACTAGCGGTGAAGGCGACACCGGGGAGCTGTTTTTT.

The V call is TRBV4-3, the J call TRBJ2-5, with 12 bases that match TRBD2. Germline V CDR1 and CDR2: LGHNA, YSLEER. The length of the CDR3 is 17 residues. J was trimmed by 4 bases and V by 4 bases; bases with no gene match: 10. CDR3 bases: TGCGCCAGCAGCCTGCGGGCTAGCGGGGGGGCGGCAGAGACCCAGTACTTC. Translated: CASSLRASGGAAETQYF.

V is TRBV4-3 and J is TRBJ1-2; TRBD1 agrees at 8 bases. V lost 3 bases to trimming and J lost 4 bases; unmatched junction nucleotides: 10. This CDR3 is built from 16 residues. Germline V lookup: CDR1 LGHNA, CDR2 YSLEER. In DNA form, the CDR3 reads TGCGCCAGCAGCCAGGATGGACAGGGAGACCTCTATGGCTACACCTTC. It specifies CASSQDGQGDLYGYTF.

The gene calls are TRBV28 and TRBJ1-6, with D possibly being TRBD1 (5 bases). Germline V lookup: CDR1 MDHEN, CDR2 SYDVKM. With 7 bases removed from V and 8 bases from J, the gap between germline ends came to 12 bases. The CDR3 loop spans 13 amino acids. CDR3 region: CASTPWGDSPLHF. In nucleotides, the CDR3 is TGTGCCAGCACCCCCTGGGGGGATTCACCCCTCCACTTT.

The V and J genes are TRBV24-1 and TRBJ2-1, with 10 bases identical to TRBD1. J lost 2 bases, V lost 4 bases, and 10 bases had no gene match. The CDR3 consists of 18 residues. Germline assignment: CDR1 KGHDR and CDR2 SFDVKD. CDR3 nucleotides: TGTGCCACCAGTGACCCCCGGGGAGACAGGGGGCCCTACAATGAGCAGTTCTTC. It codes for CATSDPRGDRGPYNEQFF.

This clonotype has only a few counts. This chain joins TRBV28 and TRBJ2-5; 10 bases match TRBD2. The DNA matches TRBJ2-1 better at its end, which makes the J call doubtful. Per the germline V gene, CDR1 is MDHEN and CDR2 is SYDVKM. The length of the CDR3 is 19 residues. CDR3 residues: CASSPLRTSGTLGPNEQFF. The CDR3 DNA is TGTGCCAGCAGTCCCCTGCGGACTAGCGGCACCCTAGGCCCCAATGAGCAGTTCTTC.

The chain uses TRBV7-8 and TRBJ1-1, with D perhaps TRBD1 (6 bases). The CDR3 is 16 amino acids. The germline V gene encodes CDR1 SGHVS and CDR2 FQNEAQ. V shed 5 bases and J shed 4 bases, with 20 bases lying between them. The CDR3 protein is CASSPSNEGESTEAFF. CDR3 sequence (DNA): TGTGCCAGCAGCCCATCTAACGAGGGGGAGAGCACTGAAGCTTTCTTT.

This clonotype was counted at least ten times. The CDR3 loop is CSVGVYGTDTQYF. CDR3 bases: TGCAGCGTCGGCGTTTACGGCACAGATACGCAGTATTTT. The chain carries TRBV29-1 and TRBJ2-3; D is ambiguous. Germline V gene data show CDR1 as SQVTM and CDR2 as ANQGSEA. This CDR3 region has 13 residues. The V end was cut by 6 bases, the J end by 1 base, with 11 bases between.

The chain recombines TRBV4-3 with TRBJ2-1; either TRBD1 or TRBD2 may fit D (5 bases each). TRBJ2-7 explains the end of the DNA better; the J call may be wrong. CDR3 length equals 14 residues. Germline V gene sequence: CDR1 LGHNA, CDR2 YSLEER. The CDR3 reads CASSQGVPSYEQYF. CDR3 sequence (DNA): TGCGCCAGCAGCCAGGGGGTCCCCTCCTACGAGCAGTACTTC.

This clonotype was counted between two and nine times. This chain connects TRBV6-5 to TRBJ2-7; D ambiguous. Deletions cut 0 bases from V and 2 bases from J, with 11 bases between. The CDR3 runs 15 residues. In germline, CDR1 is MNHEY, CDR2 SVGAGI. The CDR3 nucleotides are TGTGCCAGCAGTTACTCGCCGGACGCCGCCTACGAGCAGTACTTC. Translated, it gives CASSYSPDAAYEQYF.

The chain couples TRBV13 to TRBJ2-1, with D perhaps TRBD2 (6 bases). The V gene's germline CDR1 is PRHDT and CDR2 FYEKMQ (reference sequence). The CDR3 sequence is 15 residues long. The germline V and J ends were trimmed by 5 bases and 8 bases, with 19 bases remaining between them. Here the CDR3 reads CASSVYTGASYEQFF. The DNA of the CDR3 is TGTGCCAGCAGCGTTTATACGGGAGCGTCCTATGAGCAGTTCTTC.

The CDR3 region is CSARVIGVPDTQYF. CDR3 nucleotides: TGCAGTGCTAGAGTTATTGGGGTCCCAGATACGCAGTATTTT. The rearrangement links TRBV20-1 to TRBJ2-3; D is unresolved. The V end lost 1 base, the J end lost 4 bases, and 12 bases lay between the germline ends. In germline, CDR1 is DFQATT, CDR2 SNEGSKA (reference sequence). The CDR3 sequence is 14 residues long.

The chain couples TRBV3-1 to TRBJ1-2; a possible D gene is TRBD1 (6 bases). The CDR3 covers 14 residues. V lost 3 bases, J lost 6 bases, and 14 bases lay in between. CDR1 and CDR2 from the germline V gene are LGHDT and YNNKEL (reference sequence). The CDR3 DNA follows: TGTGCCAGCAGCCAGAGACAGGAGCTTGATGGCTACACCTTC. It translates to CASSQRQELDGYTF.

This clonotype was detected ten times or more. The chain links TRBV5-1 to TRBJ2-7; the D is unclear. This CDR3 region has 14 residues. Germline CDR1 is SGHRS and CDR2 is YFSETQ. Trimming stripped 2 bases from V and 2 bases from J, with 11 bases between. Here the CDR3 reads CASSLGSSPYEQYF. The CDR3 DNA sequence: TGCGCCAGCAGCTTAGGATCGAGCCCCTACGAGCAGTACTTC.

V gene TRBV6-6 combines with J gene TRBJ1-4; D is unclear. CDR1 and CDR2 from the germline V gene are MNHNY and SVGAGI (reference sequence). V gave up 2 bases and J gave up 4 bases, with 14 bases separating them. This CDR3 has 16 amino acids. This chain's CDR3 is CASSYHPEVINEKLFF. The DNA for the CDR3 is TGTGCCAGCAGTTACCACCCTGAGGTGATTAATGAAAAACTGTTTTTT.

This clonotype has at least ten counts. This chain joins TRBV11-2 and TRBJ2-1; tentatively, D is TRBD1 or TRBD2 (6 bases each). Germline CDR1 SGHAT, CDR2 FQNNGV. Trimming left V 1 base short and J 8 bases short, with 15 bases between. The CDR3 has 15 amino acids. CDR3: CASSLGSLGGDEQFF. The DNA of the CDR3 is TGTGCCAGCAGCTTAGGGTCCCTCGGGGGCGATGAGCAGTTCTTC.

V and J are TRBV12-3 or TRBV12-4 and TRBJ1-4, with TRBD1 identical over 8 bases. The CDR3 length is 13 residues. Germline trimming cut 6 bases from V and 5 bases from J; bases unmatched to any gene: 2. This CDR3 is CASRWTGNEKLFF. CDR3 DNA sequence: TGTGCCAGCAGATGGACAGGGAATGAAAAACTGTTTTTT.

This clonotype was observed many times. The chain has TRBV28 and TRBJ2-6; a possible D gene is TRBD1 (5 bases). Germline V lookup: CDR1 MDHEN, CDR2 SYDVKM. This CDR3 contains 16 residues. Trimming took 7 bases from V and 1 from J, leaving 14 bases between them. CDR3 loop: CASTTGPVSGANVLTF. The CDR3 DNA reads TGTGCCAGCACCACAGGCCCCGTGTCTGGGGCCAACGTCCTGACTTTC.